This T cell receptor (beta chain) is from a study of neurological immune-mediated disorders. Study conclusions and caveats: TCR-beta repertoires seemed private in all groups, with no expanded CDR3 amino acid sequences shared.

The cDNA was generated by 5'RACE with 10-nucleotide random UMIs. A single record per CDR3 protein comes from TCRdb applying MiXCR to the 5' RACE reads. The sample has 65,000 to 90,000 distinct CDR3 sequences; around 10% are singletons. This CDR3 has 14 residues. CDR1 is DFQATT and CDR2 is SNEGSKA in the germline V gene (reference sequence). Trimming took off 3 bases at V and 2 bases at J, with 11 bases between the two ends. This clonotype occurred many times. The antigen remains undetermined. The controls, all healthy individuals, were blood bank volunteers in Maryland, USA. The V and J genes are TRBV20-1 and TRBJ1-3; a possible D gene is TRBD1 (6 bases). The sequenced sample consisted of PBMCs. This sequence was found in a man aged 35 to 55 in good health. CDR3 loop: CSASPTGTGNTIYF. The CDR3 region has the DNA TGCAGTGCTAGTCCGACAGGTACTGGAAACACCATATATTTT.